The rows below give T cell receptor beta chains drawn from one sample of a study of blood T cell repertoires in COVID-19. Only in-frame clones appear in the TCRdb table, and some are missing; sequencing was by immunoSEQ multiplex PCR. Of about 260,000 clones listed, 84% were seen once; the top ten hold approximately 1.4%. The sequencing sample was made of peripheral blood. These receptors originate from a woman aged 40-49 years who had recovered from COVID-19. Both conserved end residues are part of each CDR3. Fields, in order: J gene, clone size, V gene, D gene, CDR3 DNA, CDR3 protein. The D gene is left open where the match is weak. Expanded clones are given a class, and other clones once, few, many or no size at all.

TRBJ2-7 - TRBV11-2 TRBD2 TGTGCCAGCAGATTCGGGGCTAGCGGGGTTAACTACGAGCAGTACTTC CASRFGASGVNYEQYF
TRBJ2-5 - TRBV28 TRBD1 TGTGCCAGCAGTTTACGGGGCAGGGGGCAAGAGACCCAGTACTTC CASSLRGRGQETQYF
TRBJ1-6 - TRBV7-2 TRBD1 TGTGCCAGCAGCCCCCGCCTCGGGACAGGGGGCGTTTCACCCCTCCACTTT CASSPRLGTGGVSPLHF
TRBJ2-7 - TRBV5-1 - TGCGCCAGCAGCCTACGAGGGGGGGCAAACGAGCAGTACTTC CASSLRGGANEQYF
TRBJ2-3 - TRBV5-1 TRBD1 TGCGCCAGCAGCGGACGACAGGGGGCGCGAGATACGCAGTATTTT CASSGRQGARDTQYF
TRBJ1-2 - TRBV28 - TGTGCCAGCAAAGGGGTAGAATCAGATGGCTACACCTTC CASKGVESDGYTF
TRBJ1-1 - TRBV10-2 - TGCGCCAGCAGAACTGGGCGATCTGAAGCTTTCTTT CASRTGRSEAFF
TRBJ2-5 - TRBV5-6 TRBD2 TGTGCCAGCAGCTACCCTGGGGTAGCGGGGGGTCTTCAAGAGACCCAGTACTTC CASSYPGVAGGLQETQYF
TRBJ1-2 - TRBV14 - TGTGCCAGCAGCAGCGCCTACAGGAAAGATGGCTACACCTTC CASSSAYRKDGYTF
TRBJ2-1 - TRBV18 - TGTGCCAGCTCCCGTGACAGCTACAATGAGCAGTTCTTC CASSRDSYNEQFF
TRBJ2-3 - TRBV6-6 TRBD2 TGTGCCAGCAGTCCTTGGACTAGCGGGGGGTTAAGCACAGATACGCAGTATTTT CASSPWTSGGLSTDTQYF
TRBJ1-6 few TRBV28 - TGTGCCAGCAGTCCCCCGGGGGGACGCGGAGGGCCCCTCCACTTT CASSPPGGRGGPLHF
TRBJ1-1 - TRBV28 - TGTGCCAGCAGTTTATGGACGGGAGGAGCTGAAGCTTTCTTT CASSLWTGGAEAFF
TRBJ1-6 - TRBV3-1/TRBV3-2 TRBD1 TGTGCCAGCAGCCCGACAGGGAATTCACCCCTCCACTTT CASSPTGNSPLHF
TRBJ1-6 - TRBV19 TRBD1 TGTGCCAGTAGGAGGGGGCACGATTCACCCCTCCACTTT CASRRGHDSPLHF
TRBJ1-2 - TRBV5-1 TRBD1 TGCGCCAGCAGCCTCCGGGACAGTGCTTGGGGGGGCTACACCTTC CASSLRDSAWGGYTF
TRBJ1-5 - TRBV11-2 - TGTGCCAGCAGCTTTGGGCAGAACGCTAATCAGCCCCAGCATTTT CASSFGQNANQPQHF
TRBJ2-7 - TRBV12-3/TRBV12-4 - TGTGCCAGCAGTGAGCAGGGCAAATACGAGCAGTACTTC CASSEQGKYEQYF
TRBJ2-2 - TRBV28 - TGTGCCAGCAGTTTAACAGGGACGAACACCGGGGAGCTGTTTTTT CASSLTGTNTGELFF
TRBJ1-6 - TRBV4-1 - TGCGCCAGCAGCCAAGACGGTTGGTCACCCCTCCACTTT CASSQDGWSPLHF
TRBJ2-2 - TRBV6-5 TRBD1 TGTGCCAGCAGGGGACAGGGGGCGAACGGGGAGCTGTTTTTT CASRGQGANGELFF
TRBJ1-2 - TRBV5-1 TRBD1 TGCGCCAGCAGCTTGGCCGGACAGGGTGTATGGAGGGGCCCTTGGGCAGCTAACTATGGCTACACCTTC CASSLAGQGVWRGPWAANYGYTF
TRBJ2-5 - TRBV18 TRBD2 TGTGCCAGCTCACCACCTGTTAGCGGGGGATATGAGACCCAGTACTTC CASSPPVSGGYETQYF
TRBJ1-3 - TRBV7-3 - TGTGCCAGCAGCCATATCGACAGCCATTTAACCTCTGGAAACACCATATATTTT CASSHIDSHLTSGNTIYF
TRBJ1-6 - TRBV27 - TGTGCCAGCAGTTTAGAGGGCTATAATTCACCCCTCCACTTT CASSLEGYNSPLHF
TRBJ2-2 once TRBV29-1 TRBD1 TGCAGCGTACCGACAGGGATTGGCACCGGGGAGCTGTTTTTT CSVPTGIGTGELFF
TRBJ2-1 - TRBV6-5 TRBD1 TGTGCCAGCAGTACCGGGACAGCAACCTACAATGAGCAGTTCTTC CASSTGTATYNEQFF
TRBJ2-1 - TRBV5-8 TRBD1 TGTGCCAGCAGCTTGGCAGGGGGAGTTGAGCAGTTCTTC CASSLAGGVEQFF
TRBJ1-5 - TRBV15 - TGTGCCACCAGCTCATTGGGGGGGTATCGAGGCAATCAGCCCCAGCATTTT CATSSLGGYRGNQPQHF
TRBJ1-6 - TRBV11-2 - TGTGCCAGCAGCACCCCCAGAGGGCCGAGCTCCTATAATTCACCCCTCCACTTT CASSTPRGPSSYNSPLHF
TRBJ1-2 - TRBV19 - TGTGCCAGTAGTCTCTCCGAGGGAGCGGACTATGGCTACACCTTC CASSLSEGADYGYTF
TRBJ2-7 - TRBV10-3 TRBD2 TGTGCCATCAGTGAGTCTAGCGGGGGTTCCTACGAGCAGTACTTC CAISESSGGSYEQYF
TRBJ1-1 once TRBV25-1 TRBD1 TGTGCCAGCGCGGGGACAGCCTCTGAAGCTTTCTTT CASAGTASEAFF
TRBJ2-5 - TRBV4-1 TRBD2 TGCGCCAGCAGCCAAGTTAAAGGACTAGCCTCGGAAGAGACCCAGTACTTC CASSQVKGLASEETQYF
TRBJ2-2 - TRBV6-5 - TGTGCCAGCAGTACTCAGGGAACCACCGGGGAGCTGTTTTTT CASSTQGTTGELFF
TRBJ1-3 - TRBV10-3 TRBD1 TGTGCCACGCGAACAGGGGGATCTGGAAACACCATATATTTT CATRTGGSGNTIYF
TRBJ2-2 - TRBV5-6 - TGTGCCAGCAGCTTGGTGGGCAGGGAATACACCGGGGAGCTGTTTTTT CASSLVGREYTGELFF
TRBJ1-1 - TRBV5-4 TRBD1 TGTGCCAGCAGCTCGGACAGGGGCACTGAAGCTTTCTTT CASSSDRGTEAFF
TRBJ2-7 - TRBV30 - TGTGCCTGGGATCCCCGCGGCGGTTTTACTTCCTACGAGCAGTACTTC CAWDPRGGFTSYEQYF
TRBJ1-4 - TRBV10-3 - TGTGCCACCCGGGGGGGAACTAATGAAAAACTGTTTTTT CATRGGTNEKLFF
TRBJ1-6 once TRBV5-1 - TGCGCCAGCAGCTGGGGCCGGGCCCCGGTTGTCTCACCCCTCCACTTT CASSWGRAPVVSPLHF
TRBJ2-7 once TRBV18 TRBD1 TGTGCCAGCTCACGCTCGGGACAGGGGGGGACCTACGAGCAGTACTTC CASSRSGQGGTYEQYF
TRBJ1-4 - TRBV28 TRBD1 TGTGCCAGCAGTTTACTCGGACAGGTGACTGCAACTAATGAAAAACTGTTTTTT CASSLLGQVTATNEKLFF
TRBJ1-2 few TRBV28 - TGTGCCAGCAGTACCACGGACAGAGTCGGTGGCTACACCTTC CASSTTDRVGGYTF
TRBJ1-4 - TRBV6-5 - TGTGCCAGCGCCATCCGGGGAAGTGAAAAACTGTTTTTT CASAIRGSEKLFF
TRBJ1-5 - TRBV5-1 TRBD1 TGCGCCAGCAGCGAAGGACAGGGTAGCAATCAGCCCCAGCATTTT CASSEGQGSNQPQHF
TRBJ2-5 - TRBV2 TRBD2 TGTGCCATCCCTCGGGAATGGGGGGGGGAGACCCAGTACTTC CAIPREWGGETQYF
TRBJ2-1 - TRBV28 TRBD1 TGTGCCAGCAGCCGGGACAGGGGCTATAATGAGCAGTTCTTC CASSRDRGYNEQFF
TRBJ1-1 - TRBV4-2 - TGTGCCAGCAGCCAAGAAGGTGGCGGCACTGAAGCTTTCTTT CASSQEGGGTEAFF
TRBJ1-1 - TRBV28 - TGTGCCAGCAGCTTTGACATTTTAAACACTGAAGCTTTCTTT CASSFDILNTEAFF